One and the same sample provided the 30 T cell receptor beta chains below, sequenced in a study of blood T cell repertoires in COVID-19. Here immunoSEQ multiplex PCR was the method, and the copy in TCRdb shows in-frame clones only, minus some. The sample carries 310,000 or so clones, about 91% recorded once. The sample was PBMCs or T cells enriched from blood (not recorded which). The receptors derive from a young woman who had recovered from COVID-19.

The V gene is TRBV11-2, the J gene TRBJ2-7; 10 bases are a match to TRBD1. CDR1 is SGHAT and CDR2 is FQNNGV in the germline V gene. The CDR3 has 17 residues. Unmatched junction bases numbered 10, after V lost 1 base and J lost 4 bases. The CDR3: CASSLVGTGQGWYEQYF. For the CDR3, the DNA is TGTGCCAGCAGCTTAGTCGGGACGGGACAGGGGTGGTACGAGCAGTACTTC.

This chain links TRBV25-1 with TRBJ1-2, with D tentatively TRBD1 (5 bases). There are 14 residues in the CDR3. Germline V gene data show CDR1 as MGHDK and CDR2 as SYGVNS. Trimming took 6 bases from V and 4 from J, leaving 15 bases between them. The CDR3 here is CASRPTGQSYGYTF. Written as DNA, the CDR3 is TGTGCCAGCAGGCCCACCGGACAAAGCTATGGCTACACCTTC.

V is TRBV6-5 and J is TRBJ2-1; D perhaps matches TRBD2 (6 bases). V was trimmed by 6 bases and J by 7 bases, leaving 16 bases between them. This CDR3 is built from 14 residues. Germline CDR1 and CDR2: MNHEY and SVGAGI. CDR3 loop: CASRDGRRSNEQFF. The CDR3 region has the DNA TGTGCCAGCAGGGACGGGAGAAGGTCTAATGAGCAGTTCTTC.

This rearrangement joins TRBV6-2 or TRBV6-3 to TRBJ2-6; D is perhaps TRBD1 (6 bases). With 5 bases removed from V and 0 bases from J, the gap between germline ends came to 23 bases. Germline V gene lookup returns CDR1 MNHEY and CDR2 SVGEGT. CDR3 length equals 20 residues. The CDR3 bases are TGTGCCAGCAGTGATTTACCGGGACATGGGATTTTCTCTGGGGCCAACGTCCTGACTTTC. Translated, it gives CASSDLPGHGIFSGANVLTF.

This clone appeared many times. V is TRBV6-5 and J is TRBJ1-5; 7 nucleotides match TRBD1. From germline, CDR1 is MNHEY and CDR2 SVGAGI. J was trimmed by 3 bases and V by 7 bases; bases with no gene match: 6. This CDR3 is 14 amino acids long. Here the CDR3 DNA reads TGTGCCAGCACCCCGGGGACAGTCAATCAGCCCCAGCATTTT. Protein: CASTPGTVNQPQHF.

The chain combines TRBV7-2 with TRBJ2-3; unclear D gene. This CDR3 region has 14 residues. The V end lost 5 bases, the J end lost 0 bases, and 9 bases lay between the germline ends. Germline V gives CDR1 SGHTA, CDR2 FQGNSA. The CDR3 protein is CASSPRSSTDTQYF. The CDR3 DNA reads TGTGCCAGCAGCCCCCGGTCTAGCACAGATACGCAGTATTTT. The full variable domain, its missing parts supplied by reference TRBV7-2 and TRBJ2-3, is GAGVSQSPSNKVTEKGKDVELRCDPISGHTALYWYRQSLGQGLEFLIYFQGNSAPDKSGLPSDRFSAERTGGSVSTLTIQRTQQEDSAVYLCASSPRSSTDTQYFGPGTRLTVL.

This clone has a single count. The chain couples TRBV25-1 to TRBJ2-4; TRBD2 might be the D (6 bases). The CDR3 consists of 16 residues. CDR1 is MGHDK and CDR2 is SYGVNS in the germline V gene. Trimming took 8 bases from V and 3 from J, leaving 20 bases between them. The CDR3 nucleotides are TGTGCCAGCTCAAGACAGAATAGCGGTAGCAAAAACATTCAGTACTTC. Translating it yields CASSRQNSGSKNIQYF.

This clone was observed a single time. V usage is TRBV18 and J usage is TRBJ1-6, with TRBD1 identical over 7 bases. The CDR3 has 15 amino acids. In germline, CDR1 is KGHSH, CDR2 LQKENI. Trimming at V came to 3 bases and at J to 9 bases, leaving 8 bases not matched to a gene. Here the CDR3 reads CASSPGTAARSPLHF. The CDR3 coding sequence is TGTGCCAGCTCACCGGGGACAGCCGCCCGTTCACCCCTCCACTTT.

V usage is TRBV7-2 and J usage is TRBJ1-4; perhaps TRBD1 as D (6 bases). Germline V gene lookup returns CDR1 SGHTA and CDR2 FQGNSA. The CDR3 is 13 residues long. Deletions cut 4 bases from V and 5 bases from J, with 8 bases between. The CDR3: CASSSQGNEKLFF. CDR3 bases: TGTGCCAGCAGCTCCCAGGGGAATGAAAAACTGTTTTTT.

The V and J genes are TRBV6-2 or TRBV6-3 and TRBJ1-2, with a possible D match to TRBD1 (6 bases). Trimming left V 2 bases short and J 14 bases short, with 18 bases between. The CDR3 consists of 13 residues. The V gene's germline CDR1 is MNHEY and CDR2 SVGEGT. CDR3 DNA sequence: TGTGCCAGCAGTTACGCAAGGACAGCGGCTTTGACCTTC. Protein: CASSYARTAALTF.

This clone was counted a few times. The CDR3 nucleotides are TGTGCCAGCAGTAGTAGCGGGGGGGGAGGGAATGAGCAGTTCTTC. Protein sequence: CASSSSGGGGNEQFF. This sequence joins TRBV6-5 and TRBJ2-1; TRBD2 agrees at 11 bases. Germline-derived CDR1 and CDR2 are MNHEY and SVGAGI. The CDR3 has 15 amino acids. Unmatched junction bases numbered 7, after V lost 5 bases and J lost 7 bases.

The rearrangement links TRBV5-1 to TRBJ2-5, with 9 nucleotides matching TRBD2. From germline, CDR1 is SGHRS and CDR2 YFSETQ. CDR3 length equals 16 residues. V shed 0 bases, J shed 1 base, and the junction held 4 bases outside the gene matches. The CDR3 region is CASSLVSAGGQETQYF. Written as DNA, the CDR3 is TGCGCCAGCAGCTTGGTCTCAGCGGGGGGCCAAGAGACCCAGTACTTC.

There are a few counts of this clone. The gene calls are TRBV7-2 and TRBJ2-1; TRBD2 is a possible D gene (6 bases). The CDR3 has 13 amino acids. Per germline, CDR1 SGHTA and CDR2 FQGNSA. V lost 1 base and J lost 7, with 8 bases in between. The CDR3 bases are TGTGCCAGCAGCTTAGTTGCGGGGAATGAGCAGTTCTTC. This encodes CASSLVAGNEQFF.

The chain has TRBV5-1 and TRBJ1-4; 9 bases align to TRBD1. V shed 0 bases, J shed 5 bases, and the junction held 2 bases outside the gene matches. CDR1 and CDR2 from the germline V gene are SGHRS and YFSETQ. The CDR3 totals 15 residues. The CDR3 is CASSLEGTGNEKLFF. CDR3 nucleotide sequence: TGCGCCAGCAGCTTGGAAGGGACAGGGAATGAAAAACTGTTTTTT.

J is TRBJ1-6 and V is TRBV7-9; no reliable D call. Germline lookup yields CDR1 SEHNR and CDR2 FQNEAQ (reference sequence). The CDR3 length is 13 residues. The V and J ends lost 3 bases and 9 bases respectively, with 9 bases between them. The CDR3, as DNA: TGTGCCAGCAGCTTCGGAGAAAGTTCACCCCTCCACTTT. This encodes CASSFGESSPLHF. The whole variable domain, remainder taken from reference TRBV7-9 and TRBJ1-6, is DTGVSQNPRHKITKRGQNVTFRCDPISEHNRLYWYRQTLGQGPEFLTYFQNEAQLEKSRLLSDRFSAERPKGSFSTLEIQRTEQGDSAMYLCASSFGESSPLHFGNGTRLTVT.

The J gene is TRBJ2-3, the V gene TRBV4-3, with 9 bases that match TRBD2. After removal of 1 base from V and 2 bases from J, the junction contained 7 bases not matched to a gene. The germline gives CDR1 LGHNA, CDR2 YSLEER. The CDR3 is 17 amino acids. The DNA of the CDR3 is TGCGCCAGCAGCCAAGGGGCCCTAGCGGGGACCACAGATACGCAGTATTTT. Protein product: CASSQGALAGTTDTQYF.

The rearrangement joins TRBV7-9 to TRBJ1-3; 9 nucleotides match TRBD1. The CDR3 is 18 residues long. Germline V gene sequence: CDR1 SEHNR, CDR2 FQNEAQ (reference sequence). V lost 5 bases, J lost 1 base, and 12 bases stayed unmatched. CDR3 bases: TGTGCCAGCAGCCCCCGGACAGGGGCAAATTGGTCTGGAAACACCATATATTTT. The encoded protein is CASSPRTGANWSGNTIYF.

The chain carries TRBV2 and TRBJ2-7; no clear D gene. Germline lookup yields CDR1 SNHLY and CDR2 FYNNEI. Trimming removed 4 bases from V and 0 bases from J, with 10 bases in between. The CDR3 loop spans 14 amino acids. CDR3 DNA: TGTGCCAGCAGTGGGCAGGTCCTCTCCTACGAGCAGTACTTC. It encodes CASSGQVLSYEQYF.

This chain uses TRBV28 with TRBJ1-2; the match to TRBD1 covers 10 bases. With 6 bases clipped from V and 6 bases from J, the junction kept 1 base outside the gene matches. Germline CDR1 MDHEN, CDR2 SYDVKM. This CDR3 is built from 12 residues. As DNA, the CDR3 is TGTGCCAGCAGCGGGACAGGGGATGGCTACACCTTC. Amino acid sequence: CASSGTGDGYTF.

The CDR3 spells CASSEGRSSEDYGYTF. CDR3 in DNA: TGTGCCAGCAGCGAGGGTAGGTCTTCGGAGGACTATGGCTACACCTTC. The J gene is TRBJ1-2, the V gene TRBV9; the D is unclear. The CDR3 contains 16 residues. The germline V gene encodes CDR1 SGDLS and CDR2 YYNGEE. V lost 3 bases, J lost 3 bases, and 18 bases lay in between.

This clone showed up just once. The chain combines TRBV5-1 with TRBJ1-6; TRBD1 matches at 7 bases. Germline V CDR1 and CDR2: SGHRS, YFSETQ. With V trimmed by 0 bases and J by 4 bases, 10 bases remained unmatched. The CDR3 loop spans 18 amino acids. The DNA for the CDR3 is TGCGCCAGCAGCTTGGGGGACAGCCCCGAGATTTATAATTCACCCCTCCACTTT. Its protein product is CASSLGDSPEIYNSPLHF.

The V gene is TRBV7-9, the J gene TRBJ1-5; 7 nucleotides align to TRBD1. Unmatched junction bases numbered 1, after V lost 4 bases and J lost 4 bases. There are 13 residues in the CDR3. The germline V gene encodes CDR1 SEHNR and CDR2 FQNEAQ (reference sequence). The CDR3 sequence: CASSSGQNQPQHF. For the CDR3, the DNA is TGTGCCAGCAGCTCGGGACAGAATCAGCCCCAGCATTTT.

The rearrangement links TRBV14 to TRBJ2-5; 8 bases match TRBD1. V shed 1 base, J shed 4 bases, and the junction held 5 bases outside the gene matches. The CDR3 spans 15 residues. Germline loops: CDR1 SGHDN, CDR2 FVKESK. This chain's CDR3 is CASSQAAGGAETQYF. In DNA, the CDR3 is TGTGCCAGCAGCCAAGCTGCAGGGGGCGCAGAGACCCAGTACTTC.

This clone was observed once. The chain links TRBV7-2 to TRBJ2-3, with D perhaps TRBD2 (6 bases). The length of the CDR3 is 17 residues. Germline CDR1 and CDR2: SGHTA and FQGNSA. With 6 bases removed from V and 0 bases from J, the gap between germline ends came to 19 bases. CDR3 sequence (DNA): TGTGCCAGCAGGAGTGGCGGGGCGTCCGCTAGCACAGATACGCAGTATTTT. Protein: CASRSGGASASTDTQYF.

This clone was seen a single time. The J gene is TRBJ2-2, the V gene TRBV7-3; maybe TRBD2 (6 bases). CDR1 and CDR2 (germline): SGHTA, FQGTGA. There are 17 residues in the CDR3. The germline V and J ends were trimmed by 5 bases and 3 bases, with 19 bases remaining between them. The CDR3 coding sequence is TGTGCCAGCAGCCTTACCCAAGGAGGGATAGACACCGGGGAGCTGTTTTTT. Its protein is CASSLTQGGIDTGELFF. Full variable domain (remainder filled in from reference TRBV7-3 and TRBJ2-2): GAGVSQTPSNKVTEKGKYVELRCDPISGHTALYWYRQSLGQGPEFLIYFQGTGAADDSGLPNDRFFAVRPEGSVSTLKIQRTERGDSAVYLCASSLTQGGIDTGELFFGEGSRLTVL.

The chain links TRBV6-5 to TRBJ2-3, with 9 bases lining up with TRBD2. V shed 6 bases, J shed 4 bases, and the junction held 8 bases outside the gene matches. Germline V CDR1 and CDR2: MNHEY, SVGAGI. This CDR3 comprises 15 residues. The CDR3 loop reads CASSGLGGRADTQYF. The CDR3, as DNA: TGTGCCAGCAGCGGCTTGGGCGGGAGGGCAGATACGCAGTATTTT.

The chain carries TRBV4-1 and TRBJ1-1; a possible D gene is TRBD1 (5 bases). This CDR3 region has 15 residues. The germline V gene has CDR1 MGHRA and CDR2 YSYEKL. Trimming left V 4 bases short and J 3 bases short, with 15 bases between. As DNA, the CDR3 is TGCGCCAGCAGCCTAGAGAGACGGGGGGACACTGAAGCTTTCTTT. Translated: CASSLERRGDTEAFF.

The gene calls are TRBV19 and TRBJ2-7, with a weak D call TRBD1 (6 bases). The V gene lost 0 bases and the J gene lost 2 bases, with 11 bases spanning the gap. The germline V gene has CDR1 LNHDA and CDR2 SQIVND (reference sequence). The CDR3 is 15 residues long. The CDR3 DNA follows: TGTGCCAGTAGTATAGACTCTGGGGGCACCTACGAGCAGTACTTC. It translates to CASSIDSGGTYEQYF.

This sequence joins TRBV7-9 and TRBJ2-3, with unresolved D. CDR3 length: 13 amino acids. Germline values: CDR1 SEHNR, CDR2 FQNEAQ (reference sequence). The V gene lost 2 bases and the J gene lost 5 bases, with 8 bases spanning the gap. The CDR3 region has the DNA TGTGCCAGCAGCTTAATCCTCAGAGATACGCAGTATTTT. It codes for CASSLILRDTQYF.

The chain links TRBV5-1 to TRBJ1-1; D gene ambiguous. The germline gives CDR1 SGHRS, CDR2 YFSETQ. The V gene lost 0 bases and the J gene lost 3 bases, with 12 bases spanning the gap. This CDR3 has 15 amino acids. CDR3: CASSLVGSVDTEAFF. In DNA form, the CDR3 reads TGCGCCAGCAGCTTGGTAGGGAGTGTGGACACTGAAGCTTTCTTT. The whole variable domain, filled in from reference TRBV5-1 and TRBJ1-1, reads KAGVTQTPRYLIKTRGQQVTLSCSPISGHRSVSWYQQTPGQGLQFLFEYFSETQRNKGNFPGRFSGRQFSNSRSEMNVSTLELGDSALYLCASSLVGSVDTEAFFGQGTRLTVV.